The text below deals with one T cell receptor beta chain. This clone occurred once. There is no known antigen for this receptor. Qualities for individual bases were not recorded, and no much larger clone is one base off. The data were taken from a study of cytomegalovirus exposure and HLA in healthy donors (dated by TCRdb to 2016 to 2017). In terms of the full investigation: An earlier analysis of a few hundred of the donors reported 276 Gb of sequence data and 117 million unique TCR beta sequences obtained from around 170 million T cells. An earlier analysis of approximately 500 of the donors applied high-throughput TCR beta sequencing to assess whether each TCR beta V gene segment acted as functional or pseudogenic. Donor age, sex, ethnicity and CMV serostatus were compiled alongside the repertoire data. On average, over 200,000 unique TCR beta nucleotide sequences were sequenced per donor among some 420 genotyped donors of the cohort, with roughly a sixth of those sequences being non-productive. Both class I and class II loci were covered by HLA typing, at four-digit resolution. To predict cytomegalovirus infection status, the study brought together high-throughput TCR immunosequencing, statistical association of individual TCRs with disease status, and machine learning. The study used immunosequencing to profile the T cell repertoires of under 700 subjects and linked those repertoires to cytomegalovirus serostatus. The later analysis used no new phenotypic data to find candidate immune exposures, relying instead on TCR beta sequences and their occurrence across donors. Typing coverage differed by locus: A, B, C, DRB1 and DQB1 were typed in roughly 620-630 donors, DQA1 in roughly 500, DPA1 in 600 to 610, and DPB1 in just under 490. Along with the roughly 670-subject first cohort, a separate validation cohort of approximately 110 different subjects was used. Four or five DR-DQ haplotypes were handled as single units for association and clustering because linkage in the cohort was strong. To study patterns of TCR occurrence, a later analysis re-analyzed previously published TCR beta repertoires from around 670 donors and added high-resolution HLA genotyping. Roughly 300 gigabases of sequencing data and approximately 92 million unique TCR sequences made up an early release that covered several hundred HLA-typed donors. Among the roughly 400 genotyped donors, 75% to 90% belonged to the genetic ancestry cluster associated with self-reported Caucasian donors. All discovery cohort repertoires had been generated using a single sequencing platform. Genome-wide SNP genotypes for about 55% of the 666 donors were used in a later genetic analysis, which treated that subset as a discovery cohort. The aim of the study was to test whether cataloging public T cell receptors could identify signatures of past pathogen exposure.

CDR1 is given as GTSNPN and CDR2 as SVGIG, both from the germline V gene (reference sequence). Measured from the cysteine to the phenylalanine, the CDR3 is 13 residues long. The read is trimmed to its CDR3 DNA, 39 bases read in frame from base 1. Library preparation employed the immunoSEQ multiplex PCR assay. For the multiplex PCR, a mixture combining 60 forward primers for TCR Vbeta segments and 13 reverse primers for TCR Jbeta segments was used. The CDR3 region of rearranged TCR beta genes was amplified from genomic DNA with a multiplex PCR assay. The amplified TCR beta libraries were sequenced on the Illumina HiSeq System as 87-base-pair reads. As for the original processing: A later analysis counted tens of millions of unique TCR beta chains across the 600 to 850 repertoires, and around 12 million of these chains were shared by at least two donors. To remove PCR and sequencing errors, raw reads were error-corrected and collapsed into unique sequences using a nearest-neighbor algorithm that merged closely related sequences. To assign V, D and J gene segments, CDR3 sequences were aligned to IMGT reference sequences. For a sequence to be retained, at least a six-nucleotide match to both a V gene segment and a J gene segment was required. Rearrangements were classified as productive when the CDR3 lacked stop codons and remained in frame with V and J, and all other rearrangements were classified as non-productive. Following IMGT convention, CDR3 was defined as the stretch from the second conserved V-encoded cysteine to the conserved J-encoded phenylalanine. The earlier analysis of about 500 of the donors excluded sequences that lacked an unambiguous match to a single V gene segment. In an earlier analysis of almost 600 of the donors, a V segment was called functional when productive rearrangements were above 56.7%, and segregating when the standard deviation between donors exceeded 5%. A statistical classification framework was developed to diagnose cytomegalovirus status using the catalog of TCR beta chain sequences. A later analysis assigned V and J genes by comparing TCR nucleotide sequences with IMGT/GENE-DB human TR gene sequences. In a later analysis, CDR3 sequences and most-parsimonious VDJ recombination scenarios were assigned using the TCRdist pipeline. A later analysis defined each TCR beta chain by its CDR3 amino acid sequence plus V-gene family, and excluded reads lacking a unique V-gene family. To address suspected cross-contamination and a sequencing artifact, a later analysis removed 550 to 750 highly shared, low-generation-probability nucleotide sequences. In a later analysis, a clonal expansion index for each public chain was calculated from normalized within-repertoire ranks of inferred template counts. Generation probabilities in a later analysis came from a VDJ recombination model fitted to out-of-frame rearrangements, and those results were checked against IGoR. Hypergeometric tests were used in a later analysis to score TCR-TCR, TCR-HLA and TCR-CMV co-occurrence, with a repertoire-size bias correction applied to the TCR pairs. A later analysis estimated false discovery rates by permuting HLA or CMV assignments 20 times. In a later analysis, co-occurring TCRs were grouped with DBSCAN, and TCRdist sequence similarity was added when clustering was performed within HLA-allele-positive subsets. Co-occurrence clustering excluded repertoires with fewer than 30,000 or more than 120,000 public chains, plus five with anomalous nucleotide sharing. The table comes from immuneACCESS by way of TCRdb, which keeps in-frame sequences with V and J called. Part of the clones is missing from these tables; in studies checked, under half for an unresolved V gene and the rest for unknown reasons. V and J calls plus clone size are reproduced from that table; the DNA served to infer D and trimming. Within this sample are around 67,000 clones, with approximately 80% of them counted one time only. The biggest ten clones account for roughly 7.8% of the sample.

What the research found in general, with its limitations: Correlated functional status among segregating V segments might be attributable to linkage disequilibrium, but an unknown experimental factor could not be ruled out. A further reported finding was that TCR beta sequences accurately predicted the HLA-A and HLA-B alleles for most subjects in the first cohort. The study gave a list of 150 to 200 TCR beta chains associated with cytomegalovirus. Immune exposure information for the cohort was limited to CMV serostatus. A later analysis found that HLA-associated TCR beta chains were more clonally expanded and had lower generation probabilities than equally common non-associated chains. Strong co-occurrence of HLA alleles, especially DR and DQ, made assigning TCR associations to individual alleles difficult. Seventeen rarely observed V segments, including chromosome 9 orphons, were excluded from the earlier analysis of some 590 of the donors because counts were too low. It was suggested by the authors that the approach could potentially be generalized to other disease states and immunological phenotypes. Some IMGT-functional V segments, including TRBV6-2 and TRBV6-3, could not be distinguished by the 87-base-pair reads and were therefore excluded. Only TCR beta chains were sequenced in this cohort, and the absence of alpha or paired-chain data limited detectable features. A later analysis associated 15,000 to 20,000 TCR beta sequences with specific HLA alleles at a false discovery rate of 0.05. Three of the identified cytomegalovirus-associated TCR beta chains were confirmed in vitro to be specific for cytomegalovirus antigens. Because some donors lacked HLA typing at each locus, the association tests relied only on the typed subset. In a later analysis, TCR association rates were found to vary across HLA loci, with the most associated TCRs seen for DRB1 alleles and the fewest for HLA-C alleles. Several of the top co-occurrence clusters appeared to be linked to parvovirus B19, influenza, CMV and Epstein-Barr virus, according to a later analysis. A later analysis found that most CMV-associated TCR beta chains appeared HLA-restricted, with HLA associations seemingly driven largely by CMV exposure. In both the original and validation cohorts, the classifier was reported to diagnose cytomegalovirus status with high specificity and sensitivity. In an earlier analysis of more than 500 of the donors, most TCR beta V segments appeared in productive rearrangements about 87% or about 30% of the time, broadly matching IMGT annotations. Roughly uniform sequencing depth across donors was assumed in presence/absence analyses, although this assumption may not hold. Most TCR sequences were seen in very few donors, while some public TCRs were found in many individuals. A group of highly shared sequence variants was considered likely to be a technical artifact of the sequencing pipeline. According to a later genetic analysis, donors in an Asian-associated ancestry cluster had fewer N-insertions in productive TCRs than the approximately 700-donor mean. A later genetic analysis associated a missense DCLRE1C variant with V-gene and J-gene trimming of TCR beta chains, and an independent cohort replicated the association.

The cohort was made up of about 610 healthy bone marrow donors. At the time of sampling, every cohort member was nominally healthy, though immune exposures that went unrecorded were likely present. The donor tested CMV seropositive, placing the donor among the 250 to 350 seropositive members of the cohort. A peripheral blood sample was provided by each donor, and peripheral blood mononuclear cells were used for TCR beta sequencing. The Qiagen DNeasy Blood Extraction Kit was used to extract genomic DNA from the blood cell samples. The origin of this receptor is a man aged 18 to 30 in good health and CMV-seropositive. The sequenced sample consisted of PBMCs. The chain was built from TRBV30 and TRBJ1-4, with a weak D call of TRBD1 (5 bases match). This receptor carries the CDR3 CVLGGRMREKLFF. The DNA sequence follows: TGTGTCCTGGGGGGGAGGATGCGTGAAAAACTGTTTTTT.